This TCR beta chain appears in the sequencing data of a study of blood T cell repertoires in COVID-19. The table came from immunoSEQ multiplex PCR; TCRdb's copy has only in-frame clones and leaves some out. In the table there are about 160,000 clones, approximately 82% of which are singletons. CDR1 and CDR2 (germline): SQVTM, ANQGSEA. The CDR3 extends over 14 amino acids. J gave up 4 bases and V 2 bases, and 7 bases lay outside the gene matches. The Seattle site enrolled patients during active infection and followed them longitudinally. The chain has TRBV29-1 and TRBJ2-5; 7 bases are a match to TRBD2. The specimen was peripheral blood. This receptor was identified in a woman in her thirties or forties with COVID-19, enrolled during active disease. The CDR3 coding sequence is TGCAGCGTTGAACGGGGGGTGGGCGTAGAGACCCAGTACTTC. Its protein is CSVERGVGVETQYF.